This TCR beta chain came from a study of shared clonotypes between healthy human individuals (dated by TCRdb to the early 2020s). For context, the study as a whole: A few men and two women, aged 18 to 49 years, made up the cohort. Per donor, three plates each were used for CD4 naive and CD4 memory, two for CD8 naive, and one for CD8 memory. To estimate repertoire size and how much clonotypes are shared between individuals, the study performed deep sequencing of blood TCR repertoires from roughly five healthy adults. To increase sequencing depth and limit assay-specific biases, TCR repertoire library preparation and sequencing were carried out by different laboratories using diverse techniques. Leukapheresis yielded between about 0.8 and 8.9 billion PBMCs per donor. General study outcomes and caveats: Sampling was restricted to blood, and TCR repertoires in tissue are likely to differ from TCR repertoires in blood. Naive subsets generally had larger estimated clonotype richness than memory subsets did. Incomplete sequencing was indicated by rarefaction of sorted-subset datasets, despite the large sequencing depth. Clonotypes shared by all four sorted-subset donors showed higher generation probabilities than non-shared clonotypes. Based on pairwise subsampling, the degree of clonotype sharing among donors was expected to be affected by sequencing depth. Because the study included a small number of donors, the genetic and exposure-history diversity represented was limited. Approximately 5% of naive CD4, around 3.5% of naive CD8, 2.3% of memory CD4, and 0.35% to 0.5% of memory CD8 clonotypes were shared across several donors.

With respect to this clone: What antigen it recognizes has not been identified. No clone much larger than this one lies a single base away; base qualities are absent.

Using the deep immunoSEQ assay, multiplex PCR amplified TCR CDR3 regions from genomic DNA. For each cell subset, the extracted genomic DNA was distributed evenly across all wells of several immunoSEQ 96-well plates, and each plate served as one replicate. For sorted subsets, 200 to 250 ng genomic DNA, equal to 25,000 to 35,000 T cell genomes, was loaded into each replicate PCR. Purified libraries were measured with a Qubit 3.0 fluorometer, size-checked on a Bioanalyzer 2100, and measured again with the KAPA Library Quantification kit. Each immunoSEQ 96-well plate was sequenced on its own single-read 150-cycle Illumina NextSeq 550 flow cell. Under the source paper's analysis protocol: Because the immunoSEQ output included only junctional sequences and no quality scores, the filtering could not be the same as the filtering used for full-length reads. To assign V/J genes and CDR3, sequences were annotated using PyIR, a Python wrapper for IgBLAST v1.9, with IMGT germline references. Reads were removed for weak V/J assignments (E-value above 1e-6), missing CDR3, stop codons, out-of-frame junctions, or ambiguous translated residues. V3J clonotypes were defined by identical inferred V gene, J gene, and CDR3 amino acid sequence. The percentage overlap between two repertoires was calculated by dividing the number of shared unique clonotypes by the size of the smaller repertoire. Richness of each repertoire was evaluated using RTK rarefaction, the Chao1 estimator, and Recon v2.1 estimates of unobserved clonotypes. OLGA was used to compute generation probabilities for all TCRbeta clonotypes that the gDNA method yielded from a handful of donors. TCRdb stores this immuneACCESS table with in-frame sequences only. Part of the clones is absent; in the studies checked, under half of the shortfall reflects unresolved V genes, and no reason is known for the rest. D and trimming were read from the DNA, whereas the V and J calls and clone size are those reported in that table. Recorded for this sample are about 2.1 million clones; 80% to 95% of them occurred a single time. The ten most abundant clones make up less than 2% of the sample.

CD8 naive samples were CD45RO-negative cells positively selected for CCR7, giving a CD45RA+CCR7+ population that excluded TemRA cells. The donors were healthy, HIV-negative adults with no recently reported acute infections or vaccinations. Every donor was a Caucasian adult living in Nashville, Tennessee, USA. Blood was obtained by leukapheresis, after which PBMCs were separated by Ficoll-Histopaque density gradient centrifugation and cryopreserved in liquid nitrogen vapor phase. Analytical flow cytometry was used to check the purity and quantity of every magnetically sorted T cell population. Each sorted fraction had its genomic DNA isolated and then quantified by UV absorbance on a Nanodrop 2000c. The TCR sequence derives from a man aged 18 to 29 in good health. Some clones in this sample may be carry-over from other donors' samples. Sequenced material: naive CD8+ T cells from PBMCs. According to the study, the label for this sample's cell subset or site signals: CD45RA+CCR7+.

The base sequence is TGCGCCAGCGATCTAGGACGGACATTCGCGGACGAGCAGTACTTC. Its protein product is CASDLGRTFADEQYF. The V and J genes are TRBV4-3 and TRBJ2-7; a tentative D match to TRBD1 spans 5 bases. The CDR3, from cysteine to phenylalanine, totals 15 residues. Only the CDR3 portion is preserved as DNA: 45 bases, with reading frame beginning at the first base. V was cut back by 8 bases and J by 5 bases, leaving a gap of 22 bases between them. Taken from the germline V gene, the CDR1 and CDR2 loops are LGHNA and YSLEER.